The 26 T cell receptor beta chains below all came from one sample that was sequenced in a study of T-cell memory formation after mild COVID-19. MiXCR was run by TCRdb on the 5' RACE reads, yielding one entry per CDR3 protein. Of about 440,000 distinct CDR3 sequences in the sample, 20% were seen once. Sequencing was carried out using PBMCs or a T cell subset sorted from them (not recorded which). The origin of the receptors is an adult woman who had mild COVID-19 (a few samples of this study predate the infection). Cell type and time point are not known.

A word on this clonotype: Since a much larger clone is just one base distant, this may be a read error. V is TRBV7-9 and J is TRBJ1-6, with 8 bases matching TRBD1. Germline V gene sequence: CDR1 SEHNR, CDR2 FQNEAQ (reference sequence). This CDR3 is 14 amino acids long. With V trimmed by 11 bases and J by 6 bases, 9 bases remained unmatched. The CDR3 coding sequence is TGTGCCTCCCAGACAGGGGCCTTTAATTCACCCCTCCACTTT. It yields the protein CASQTGAFNSPLHF.

J is TRBJ1-1 and V is TRBV27, with D tentatively TRBD1 (6 bases). V was shortened by 3 bases and J by 6 bases, with 17 bases between the two germline ends. The germline CDR1 and CDR2 sequences are MNHEY and SMNVEV (reference sequence). This CDR3 is 15 amino acids long. The CDR3 DNA follows: TGTGCCAGCAGTTTTGCTCTCGAGGGGGGATCTGAAGCTTTCTTT. This translates into CASSFALEGGSEAFF.

CDR3 sequence: CATSRGGTGVAYEQYF. The DNA of the CDR3 is TGTGCCACCAGCAGAGGAGGGACAGGGGTCGCCTACGAGCAGTACTTC. This rearrangement joins TRBV15 to TRBJ2-7; 10 bases match TRBD1. This CDR3 comprises 16 residues. Trimming at V came to 1 base and at J to 2 bases, leaving 5 bases not matched to a gene. Germline V CDR1 and CDR2: LNHNV, YYDKDF (reference sequence).

This chain links TRBV7-9 with TRBJ1-3, with 7 bases identical to TRBD1. V gave up 2 bases and J gave up 4 bases; unmatched junction bases: 11. The CDR3 sequence is 17 residues long. Germline-derived CDR1 and CDR2 are SEHNR and FQNEAQ (reference sequence). The CDR3 reads CASSLWVSTGKGNTIYF. The CDR3 DNA reads TGTGCCAGCAGCTTATGGGTGTCGACAGGGAAGGGAAACACCATATATTTT.

The genes are TRBV20-1 and TRBJ2-6, with D possibly matching TRBD2 (6 bases). The CDR3 is 15 residues long. Germline V lookup: CDR1 DFQATT, CDR2 SNEGSKA (reference sequence). V was shortened by 5 bases and J by 0 bases, with 11 bases between the two germline ends. The CDR3 DNA reads as TGCAGTGCTTTCCCCGGGAGCTCTGGGGCCAACGTCCTGACTTTC. Amino acid sequence: CSAFPGSSGANVLTF.

In this sample, this clonotype turned up a few times. The chain has TRBV18 and TRBJ2-3; D may be TRBD2 (6 bases). Germline loops: CDR1 KGHSH, CDR2 LQKENI. V was pared by 4 bases and J by 4 bases, with 12 bases between. The CDR3 consists of 14 residues. CDR3 amino acids: CASSLRRDSDTQYF. DNA for the CDR3: TGTGCCAGCTCACTTCGGCGGGACTCAGATACGCAGTATTTT.

The chain links TRBV7-2 to TRBJ1-5; D gene uncertain. Germline CDR1 reads SGHTA; CDR2 reads FQGNSA. The CDR3 has 16 amino acids. V lost 3 bases and J 8 bases, leaving 20 bases between the germline ends. CDR3 DNA sequence: TGTGCCAGCAGCTTCTACCGGGCCTTGGGTGATAAGCCCCAGCATTTT. Translating gives CASSFYRALGDKPQHF. The full variable domain, rest sourced from reference TRBV7-2 and TRBJ1-5, is GAGVSQSPSNKVTEKGKDVELRCDPISGHTALYWYRQSLGQGLEFLIYFQGNSAPDKSGLPSDRFSAERTGGSVSTLTIQRTQQEDSAVYLCASSFYRALGDKPQHFGDGTRLSIL.

This clonotype was detected only a few times. This rearrangement joins TRBV20-1 to TRBJ1-5; D perhaps matches TRBD1 (5 bases). CDR3 size: 13 residues. Looked up from germline, CDR1 is DFQATT and CDR2 is SNEGSKA (reference sequence). V was trimmed by 4 bases and J by 4 bases, leaving 11 bases between them. CDR3 region: CSANGGGNQPQHF. CDR3 DNA sequence: TGCAGTGCTAACGGGGGGGGGAATCAGCCCCAGCATTTT.

This clonotype came up a few times. This sequence joins TRBV4-2 and TRBJ1-5; 11 bases are a match to TRBD1. CDR1 and CDR2 from the germline V gene are LGHNA and YNFKEQ. The trim removed 1 base at V and 2 bases at J, leaving 7 bases unmatched. There are 18 residues in the CDR3. CDR3 protein: CASSQGGQGVKGNQPQHF. As DNA, the CDR3 is TGTGCCAGCAGCCAAGGGGGACAGGGGGTTAAGGGCAATCAGCCCCAGCATTTT.

This clonotype was seen ten or more times. The chain has TRBV4-1 and TRBJ2-7; D is perhaps TRBD1 (6 bases). The length of the CDR3 is 13 residues. Trimming stripped 0 bases from V and 4 bases from J, with 7 bases between. The germline V gene encodes CDR1 MGHRA and CDR2 YSYEKL. The CDR3 DNA reads as TGCGCCAGCAGCCAAGATAGGGGGTACGAGCAGTACTTC. It encodes CASSQDRGYEQYF.

The chain employs TRBV18 and TRBJ1-1, with a tentative D call TRBD1 (6 bases). This CDR3 comprises 12 residues. The V end was cut by 3 bases, the J end by 8 bases, with 10 bases between. Germline V gene lookup returns CDR1 KGHSH and CDR2 LQKENI. In DNA form, the CDR3 reads TGTGCCAGCTCACCTGACAGGATCGAAGCTTTCTTT. Encoded protein: CASSPDRIEAFF.

This clonotype was detected a few times. This chain connects TRBV5-6 to TRBJ2-3; the D gene is possibly TRBD2 (6 bases). Germline CDR1 reads SGHDT; CDR2 reads YYEEEE. Deletions cut 1 base from V and 5 bases from J, with 14 bases between. This CDR3 is 15 amino acids long. CDR3 protein: CASSLPGAGGDTQYF. In DNA, the CDR3 is TGTGCCAGCAGCTTGCCCGGGGCCGGGGGAGATACGCAGTATTTT.

This clonotype has a handful of counts. This rearrangement joins TRBV20-1 to TRBJ2-4, with D possibly being TRBD1 (6 bases). The CDR3 runs to 15 residues. V dropped 6 bases and J dropped 0 bases, with 15 bases sitting between them. Germline V CDR1 and CDR2: DFQATT, SNEGSKA (reference sequence). CDR3 bases: TGCAGTGCGGACAGCACAGGCCTAGCCAAAAACATTCAGTACTTC. Translation gives CSADSTGLAKNIQYF.

J is TRBJ2-3 and V is TRBV24-1; D not resolved. This CDR3 contains 12 residues. The V end was cut by 6 bases, the J end by 3 bases, with 6 bases between. CDR1 KGHDR and CDR2 SFDVKD come from the germline V gene. The CDR3 nucleotides are TGTGCCACCAGTTCGGATACAGATACGCAGTATTTT. Residues: CATSSDTDTQYF.

Only a few counts were recorded for this clonotype. The rearrangement joins TRBV7-8 to TRBJ2-5, with D perhaps TRBD2 (5 bases). The CDR3 totals 15 residues. The V end lost 2 bases, the J end lost 2 bases, and 12 bases lay between the germline ends. The germline V gene has CDR1 SGHVS and CDR2 FQNEAQ. CDR3 nucleotides: TGTGCCAGCAGCTTAACCGGGATCACACAAGAGACCCAGTACTTC. Its translation: CASSLTGITQETQYF.

The chain joins TRBV5-1 to TRBJ2-1; TRBD2 matches 10 bases. This CDR3 comprises 17 residues. From germline, CDR1 is SGHRS and CDR2 YFSETQ. V shed 4 bases and J 4 bases; nucleotides not matched to a gene: 11. CDR3 coding DNA: TGCGCCAGCAGCACCTCAGAGGGACTAGCGAGATACAATGAGCAGTTCTTC. This sequence encodes CASSTSEGLARYNEQFF.

This clonotype was observed a few times. The chain links TRBV5-5 to TRBJ2-3; 8 nucleotides align to TRBD1. Germline V lookup: CDR1 SGHKS, CDR2 YYEKEE (reference sequence). With 4 bases clipped from V and 7 bases from J, the junction kept 5 bases outside the gene matches. The CDR3 loop spans 13 amino acids. CDR3 sequence reads: CASSPDRAYTQYF. The CDR3 DNA sequence: TGTGCCAGCAGCCCGGACAGGGCTTATACGCAGTATTTT.

This clonotype was seen a few times. This chain connects TRBV2 to TRBJ1-1; no firm D call. The CDR3 covers 13 residues. Per germline, CDR1 SNHLY and CDR2 FYNNEI. V was pared by 3 bases and J by 4 bases, with 9 bases between. The CDR3 protein is CASSDMGGTEAFF. As DNA, the CDR3 is TGTGCCAGCAGTGACATGGGTGGCACTGAAGCTTTCTTT.

The sample holds a few counts of this clonotype. V usage is TRBV19 and J usage is TRBJ2-7; a possible D gene is TRBD1 (5 bases). The CDR3 is 13 amino acids. Trimming stripped 6 bases from V and 3 bases from J, with 12 bases between. CDR1 is LNHDA, CDR2 SQIVND, per germline (reference sequence). The CDR3 region has the DNA TGTGCCAGTAGCTTCAGGGAATTCTACGAGCAGTACTTC. Translating gives CASSFREFYEQYF.

Comment on this clonotype: At one end the junction does not follow the germline gene, possibly because of a read error. The rearrangement uses TRBV20-1 and TRBJ1-5; the D is unclear. CDR1 DFQATT and CDR2 SNEGSKA come from the germline V gene (reference sequence). The CDR3 sequence is 14 residues long. CDR3 in amino acids: CSARDPQKNQPQHF. In nucleotides, the CDR3 is TGCAGTGCTAGAGATCCACAGAAGAATCAGCCCCAGCATTTC.

The chain carries TRBV14 and TRBJ2-4; D unclear. Germline V gene data show CDR1 as SGHDN and CDR2 as FVKESK. The CDR3 has 14 amino acids. Trimming removed 1 base from V and 6 bases from J, with 10 bases in between. CDR3 amino acids: CASSQGTYRNIQYF. The CDR3 region has the DNA TGTGCCAGCAGCCAAGGAACCTACAGAAACATTCAGTACTTC.

The chain employs TRBV4-2 and TRBJ1-2, with 7 bases identical to TRBD1. V was pared by 1 base and J by 5 bases, with 10 bases of the junction left unmatched. CDR1 is LGHNA, CDR2 YNFKEQ, per germline. CDR3 length: 16 residues. CDR3 bases: TGTGCCAGCAGCCAAGGCTTGAAGGGACAGACTTATGGCTACACCTTC. Its protein product is CASSQGLKGQTYGYTF.

The chain couples TRBV7-9 to TRBJ2-5; unclear D gene. The CDR3 has 13 amino acids. The V gene's germline CDR1 is SEHNR and CDR2 FQNEAQ (reference sequence). With 4 bases removed from V and 4 bases from J, the gap between germline ends came to 10 bases. CDR3 nucleotide sequence: TGTGCCAGCAGCTCTTACAGTGCAGAGACCCAGTACTTC. It is translated as CASSSYSAETQYF.

This chain links TRBV29-1 with TRBJ2-1; no clear D gene. The CDR3 spans 13 residues. The germline V gene has CDR1 SQVTM and CDR2 ANQGSEA. The V gene lost 7 bases and the J gene lost 1 base, with 11 bases spanning the gap. Here the CDR3 DNA reads TGCAGCGGCTGGGCCAGGTCCTACAATGAGCAGTTCTTC. It yields the protein CSGWARSYNEQFF.

This clonotype was picked up a small number of times. This chain links TRBV7-2 with TRBJ2-5; 7 nucleotides line up with TRBD1. The germline gives CDR1 SGHTA, CDR2 FQGNSA. The CDR3 runs 14 residues. The J segment lost 5 bases and the V segment lost 7 bases, leaving 10 bases of the junction unmatched. The CDR3 sequence: CASTITGVQETQYF. The DNA of the CDR3 is TGTGCCAGCACCATCACAGGGGTGCAGGAGACCCAGTACTTC.

This clonotype was seen many times. The rearrangement joins TRBV5-1 to TRBJ2-1; 13 positions agree with TRBD2. CDR1 is SGHRS, CDR2 YFSETQ, per germline. The J segment lost 5 bases and the V segment lost 6 bases, leaving 11 bases of the junction unmatched. CDR3 length: 17 residues. The CDR3 sequence is CASTARVGLAGHNEQFF. The CDR3 nucleotides read TGCGCCAGCACCGCGAGGGTGGGACTAGCGGGACACAATGAGCAGTTCTTC.